Each of the 32 T cell receptor beta chains below was sequenced from the same sample in a study of cytomegalovirus exposure and HLA in healthy donors. A multiplex PCR was run with 60 Vbeta primers and 13 Jbeta primers. The method was immunoSEQ multiplex PCR; TCRdb's version includes in-frame clones alone and lacks a portion of them. The sample consists of roughly 190,000 clones, around 62% of them appearing once. The sample was PBMCs. These receptors were obtained from a man aged 40-55 years in good health and CMV-seronegative.

This clone was seen only a few times. The chain uses TRBV7-9 and TRBJ2-7, with D possibly being TRBD2 (7 bases). Trimming shortened V by 2 bases and J by 6 bases, and 14 bases separated the two germline ends. Per the germline V gene, CDR1 is SEHNR and CDR2 is FQNEAQ (reference sequence). The CDR3 loop spans 14 amino acids. The CDR3 reads CASSLSGGGGEQYF. CDR3 sequence (DNA): TGTGCCAGCAGCTTATCGGGGGGCGGGGGCGAGCAGTACTTC.

This clone was recorded a few times. The chain is built from TRBV23-1 and TRBJ2-5, with 7 bases that match TRBD1. TRBV23-1 counts as an open reading frame of uncertain function. This CDR3 contains 15 residues. V was clipped by 3 bases and J by 1 base; unmatched bases: 5. CDR3: CASSQKQGTQETQYF. The CDR3 DNA sequence: TGCGCCAGCAGTCAGAAACAGGGGACCCAAGAGACCCAGTACTTC.

The chain uses TRBV4-1 and TRBJ2-2; perhaps TRBD1 as D (6 bases). This CDR3 has 15 amino acids. The germline CDR1 and CDR2 sequences are MGHRA and YSYEKL. The ends were cut back, 3 bases at V and 3 bases at J, with 11 bases in the middle. CDR3 sequence reads: CASSHSQGYTGELFF. CDR3 DNA: TGCGCCAGCAGCCATTCCCAGGGGTACACCGGGGAGCTGTTTTTT.

This chain uses TRBV5-1 with TRBJ1-3; D not certain. Per germline, CDR1 SGHRS and CDR2 YFSETQ. This CDR3 has 16 residues. With 3 bases removed from V and 7 bases from J, the gap between germline ends came to 20 bases. The CDR3 region is CASSSGVDQPPNTIYF. CDR3 DNA sequence: TGCGCCAGCAGCTCCGGGGTGGACCAACCTCCCAACACCATATATTTT.

This clone was counted a few times. This rearrangement joins TRBV11-2 to TRBJ2-3; TRBD2 agrees at 9 bases. The CDR3 is 17 residues long. Germline V gives CDR1 SGHAT, CDR2 FQNNGV. V lost 6 bases, J lost 0 bases, and 10 bases stayed unmatched. CDR3 region: CASSSTWRGGSTDTQYF. CDR3 nucleotide sequence: TGTGCCAGCAGTTCTACCTGGCGGGGGGGTAGCACAGATACGCAGTATTTT.

V is TRBV25-1 and J is TRBJ2-1, with 7 positions matching TRBD2. V lost 2 bases, J lost 4 bases, and 5 bases stayed unmatched. This CDR3 spans 15 amino acids. Germline values: CDR1 MGHDK, CDR2 SYGVNS. CDR3 protein: CASSELADPYNEQFF. The CDR3 nucleotides read TGTGCCAGCAGTGAACTAGCGGATCCATACAATGAGCAGTTCTTC.

The chain recombines TRBV19 with TRBJ1-5; 7 nucleotides match TRBD1. Germline V gene data show CDR1 as LNHDA and CDR2 as SQIVND (reference sequence). Trimming cost V 7 bases and J 6 bases; bases outside gene matches: 9. This CDR3 spans 14 amino acids. The CDR3 nucleotides are TGTGCCAGTAATGTACAGGGGCTGGGTCAGCCCCAGCATTTT. Translation: CASNVQGLGQPQHF.

This clone was recorded once. V and J are TRBV7-9 and TRBJ2-7, with 8 nucleotides matching TRBD1. The V segment lost 5 bases and the J segment 0 bases; nucleotides outside the gene matches: 6. CDR3 length equals 15 residues. Germline-derived CDR1 and CDR2 are SEHNR and FQNEAQ (reference sequence). The CDR3 sequence: CASSRTGLSSYEQYF. The CDR3 nucleotides read TGTGCCAGCAGCCGGACAGGGCTGAGCTCCTACGAGCAGTACTTC. Complete variable domain (other parts from reference TRBV7-9 and TRBJ2-7): DTGVSQNPRHKITKRGQNVTFRCDPISEHNRLYWYRQTLGQGPEFLTYFQNEAQLEKSRLLSDRFSAERPKGSFSTLEIQRTEQGDSAMYLCASSRTGLSSYEQYFGPGTRLTVT.

This chain connects TRBV5-4 to TRBJ1-3; 10 bases fit TRBD1. Per germline, CDR1 SGHNT and CDR2 YYREEE (reference sequence). Losses at the gene ends were 4 bases for V and 3 bases for J; bases not matched to a gene: 4. This CDR3 is built from 15 residues. CDR3 sequence: CASSAGTGVGNTIYF. CDR3 DNA sequence: TGTGCCAGCAGCGCCGGGACAGGGGTTGGAAACACCATATATTTT.

The V and J genes are TRBV6-5 and TRBJ2-7, with D tentatively TRBD1 (6 bases). The germline gives CDR1 MNHEY, CDR2 SVGAGI. V lost 6 bases and J lost 3, with 18 bases in between. This CDR3 is 15 amino acids long. CDR3 loop: CASRLHQGQGYEQYF. CDR3 nucleotides: TGTGCCAGCAGGCTTCATCAGGGACAAGGCTACGAGCAGTACTTC.

The rearrangement uses TRBV28 and TRBJ2-4; no clear D gene. Germline CDR1 and CDR2: MDHEN and SYDVKM. V lost 2 bases to trimming and J lost 1 base, with 12 bases between them. This CDR3 is built from 16 residues. CDR3 sequence (DNA): TGTGCCAGCAGTTTACCTCCAATGAGGGCCAAAAACATTCAGTACTTC. Translation: CASSLPPMRAKNIQYF.

The rearrangement links TRBV11-2 to TRBJ1-2; the D gene is possibly TRBD1 (6 bases). Trimming shortened V by 0 bases and J by 8 bases, and 19 bases separated the two germline ends. Germline CDR1 is SGHAT and CDR2 is FQNNGV. The CDR3 covers 16 residues. The CDR3 loop reads CASSLEMGAGVGGYTF. Here the CDR3 DNA reads TGTGCCAGCAGCTTAGAAATGGGGGCAGGGGTTGGAGGCTACACCTTC.

This sequence joins TRBV6-1 and TRBJ1-2, with 7 bases lining up with TRBD1. CDR1 is MNHNS, CDR2 SASEGT, per germline. The CDR3 is 13 residues long. V lost 5 bases to trimming and J lost 4 bases; unmatched junction nucleotides: 4. CDR3 residues: CASSPPGGYGYTF. The DNA of the CDR3 is TGTGCCAGCAGTCCCCCAGGGGGCTATGGCTACACCTTC.

The chain couples TRBV2 to TRBJ2-1, with 7 bases fitting TRBD1. V trimming: 3 bases; J trimming: 4 bases; junction bases outside the gene matches: 0. The CDR3 contains 13 residues. CDR1 SNHLY and CDR2 FYNNEI come from the germline V gene. The CDR3 sequence is CASSEDRYNEQFF. The CDR3 DNA reads as TGTGCCAGCAGTGAGGACAGGTACAATGAGCAGTTCTTC.

V is TRBV7-6 and J is TRBJ2-1, with D possibly being TRBD2 (5 bases). Germline CDR1 and CDR2: SGHVS and FNYEAQ. Trimming stripped 4 bases from V and 9 bases from J, with 16 bases between. The CDR3 totals 14 residues. CDR3 DNA sequence: TGTGCCAGCAGCTCGGCGGGCGGACTGTCTGAGCAGTTCTTC. This gives the protein CASSSAGGLSEQFF.

The chain joins TRBV7-2 to TRBJ2-5; TRBD1 matches 8 bases. CDR3 length: 15 amino acids. Per the germline V gene, CDR1 is SGHTA and CDR2 is FQGNSA. Trimming removed 0 bases from V and 5 bases from J; junction bases left unmatched: 5. The CDR3 DNA sequence: TGTGCCAGCAGCTTAGCGACAGGGGTCGGGGAGACCCAGTACTTC. It codes for CASSLATGVGETQYF.

The chain couples TRBV5-1 to TRBJ1-1; 11 nucleotides agree with TRBD1. Germline loops: CDR1 SGHRS, CDR2 YFSETQ. The trim removed 4 bases at V and 5 bases at J, leaving 4 bases unmatched. The CDR3 extends over 14 amino acids. In DNA form, the CDR3 reads TGCGCCAGCAGCAGGGGACAGGGGGAGACTGAAGCTTTCTTT. Translated, it gives CASSRGQGETEAFF.

CDR3 bases: TGTGCCAGCAGTCCCCAGTCCGGAGGTGCCACCGGGGAGCTGTTTTTT. It is translated as CASSPQSGGATGELFF. The V call is TRBV27, the J call TRBJ2-2, with D possibly being TRBD2 (5 bases). This CDR3 spans 16 amino acids. V lost 5 bases to trimming and J lost 4 bases, with 17 bases between them. The germline V gene has CDR1 MNHEY and CDR2 SMNVEV (reference sequence).

The gene calls are TRBV29-1 and TRBJ2-7; D might be TRBD1 (6 bases). Between the trimmed V and J ends, which lost 7 bases and 3 bases, there was a span of 22 bases. Germline V gene data show CDR1 as SQVTM and CDR2 as ANQGSEA. The CDR3 is made up of 15 amino acids. DNA for the CDR3: TGCAGCGCCCTGGGGCTCCGGGACAAGATCTACGAGCAGTACTTC. It translates to CSALGLRDKIYEQYF.

V usage is TRBV2 and J usage is TRBJ1-6; a possible D gene is TRBD1 (6 bases). Germline V lookup: CDR1 SNHLY, CDR2 FYNNEI. This CDR3 has 15 amino acids. V was pared by 2 bases and J by 7 bases, with 12 bases between. The CDR3 reads CASSERAGENSPLHF. DNA of the CDR3: TGTGCCAGCAGTGAAAGGGCAGGGGAGAATTCACCCCTCCACTTT.

This clone has a handful of counts. This rearrangement joins TRBV7-2 to TRBJ1-1; D remains ambiguous. V lost 2 bases, J lost 6 bases, and 16 bases lay in between. CDR1 is SGHTA and CDR2 is FQGNSA in the germline V gene. CDR3 length equals 15 residues. The CDR3 region is CASSLKSGIYAEAFF. The CDR3 bases are TGTGCCAGCAGCTTAAAATCGGGGATTTACGCTGAAGCTTTCTTT.

This clone was counted between two and nine times. The chain joins TRBV2 to TRBJ2-3; 8 positions agree with TRBD2. V trimming: 6 bases; J trimming: 2 bases; junction bases outside the gene matches: 4. Germline assignment: CDR1 SNHLY and CDR2 FYNNEI. The CDR3 spans 14 residues. The CDR3 protein is CASRRGLVTDTQYF. DNA for the CDR3: TGTGCCAGCAGGAGGGGACTAGTCACAGATACGCAGTATTTT.

This clone turned up a few times. The chain joins TRBV29-1 to TRBJ2-5, with 8 bases fitting TRBD1. The J segment lost 4 bases and the V segment lost 1 base, leaving 5 bases of the junction unmatched. Germline V gene data show CDR1 as SQVTM and CDR2 as ANQGSEA. The CDR3 consists of 14 residues. This chain's CDR3 is CSVEVGQGPETQYF. The DNA for the CDR3 is TGCAGCGTTGAAGTTGGACAGGGCCCAGAGACCCAGTACTTC.

This clone was detected a few times. The CDR3 protein is CASSQASRGRLEKLFF. For the CDR3, the DNA is TGCGCCAGCAGCCAGGCGTCCAGGGGGAGACTTGAAAAACTGTTTTTT. V usage is TRBV4-1 and J usage is TRBJ1-4; 7 bases line up with TRBD1. CDR3 length equals 16 residues. Trimming took 3 bases from V and 7 from J; bases not matched to a gene: 11. Germline loops: CDR1 MGHRA, CDR2 YSYEKL.

This clone was recorded once. This sequence joins TRBV7-9 and TRBJ2-7, with 11 bases matching TRBD2. CDR1 SEHNR and CDR2 FQNEAQ come from the germline V gene (reference sequence). The J segment lost 3 bases and the V segment lost 4 bases, leaving 8 bases of the junction unmatched. The CDR3 contains 16 residues. The CDR3 nucleotides are TGTGCCAGCAGCTCGACCCTAGCGGGAGGAGGCTACGAGCAGTACTTC. It specifies CASSSTLAGGGYEQYF.

The chain uses TRBV7-8 and TRBJ1-1; D uncertain. This CDR3 has 15 amino acids. Trimming took off 1 base at V and 7 bases at J, with 16 bases between the two ends. Per germline, CDR1 SGHVS and CDR2 FQNEAQ. In DNA form, the CDR3 reads TGTGCCAGCAGCTTAGATTTTTGGTCAACAGATGAAGCTTTCTTT. This sequence encodes CASSLDFWSTDEAFF. The whole variable domain, filled in from reference TRBV7-8 and TRBJ1-1, reads GAGVSQSPRYKVAKRGQDVALRCDPISGHVSLFWYQQALGQGPEFLTYFQNEAQLDKSGLPSDRFFAERPEGSVSTLKIQRTQQEDSAVYLCASSLDFWSTDEAFFGQGTRLTVV.

The chain recombines TRBV7-9 with TRBJ1-1; tentative D call: TRBD1 (5 bases). Germline CDR1 and CDR2: SEHNR and FQNEAQ (reference sequence). Trimming pared 1 base from V and 3 bases from J, leaving 12 bases between. CDR3 length equals 15 residues. The CDR3 spells CASSLVQAGYTEAFF. DNA for the CDR3: TGTGCCAGCAGCTTAGTACAGGCGGGATACACTGAAGCTTTCTTT.

The chain employs TRBV29-1 and TRBJ2-5; a possible D gene is TRBD1 (6 bases). The CDR3 covers 12 residues. Germline V gene lookup returns CDR1 SQVTM and CDR2 ANQGSEA. V shed 5 bases and J shed 0 bases, with 7 bases lying between them. The CDR3 DNA is TGCAGCGTTCAGGGGTACCAAGAGACCCAGTACTTC. It codes for CSVQGYQETQYF.

This clone was seen only a few times. The V gene is TRBV5-6, the J gene TRBJ1-2; a possible D gene is TRBD1 (5 bases). The CDR3 runs 18 residues. Looked up from germline, CDR1 is SGHDT and CDR2 is YYEEEE. V was cut by 3 bases and J by 0 bases, with 21 bases left in between. The CDR3 nucleotides are TGTGCCAGCAGCTCCAATAGACAGCTTCCCCGGGCTAACTATGGCTACACCTTC. Translated, it gives CASSSNRQLPRANYGYTF. The entire variable domain, with the rest obtained from reference TRBV5-6 and TRBJ1-2, is as follows: DAGVTQSPTHLIKTRGQQVTLRCSPKSGHDTVSWYQQALGQGPQFIFQYYEEEERQRGNFPDRFSGHQFPNYSSELNVNALLLGDSALYLCASSSNRQLPRANYGYTFGSGTRLTVV.

This rearrangement joins TRBV30 to TRBJ2-3; tentative D call: TRBD1 (5 bases). With 8 bases removed from V and 0 bases from J, the gap between germline ends came to 15 bases. Germline CDR1 is GTSNPN and CDR2 is SVGIG (reference sequence). This CDR3 contains 14 residues. CDR3 in DNA: TGTGCCCGAGATTCTGGGGCTAGCACAGATACGCAGTATTTT. Residues: CARDSGASTDTQYF.

The V and J genes are TRBV7-2 and TRBJ1-1; 8 bases are shared with TRBD1. This CDR3 spans 15 amino acids. Per the germline V gene, CDR1 is SGHTA and CDR2 is FQGNSA. V was pared by 4 bases and J by 0 bases, with 4 bases of the junction left unmatched. CDR3 sequence reads: CASSSQTGVNTEAFF. Written as DNA, the CDR3 is TGTGCCAGCAGCTCGCAGACAGGGGTGAACACTGAAGCTTTCTTT.

This clone came up a few times. The CDR3 sequence is CAWSGAGGFGNTIYF. As DNA, the CDR3 is TGTGCCTGGAGCGGGGCAGGGGGGTTTGGAAACACCATATATTTT. The J gene is TRBJ1-3, the V gene TRBV30; 7 nucleotides align to TRBD1. The CDR3 consists of 15 residues. The germline V gene encodes CDR1 GTSNPN and CDR2 SVGIG (reference sequence). V was pared by 3 bases and J by 3 bases, with 8 bases of the junction left unmatched.